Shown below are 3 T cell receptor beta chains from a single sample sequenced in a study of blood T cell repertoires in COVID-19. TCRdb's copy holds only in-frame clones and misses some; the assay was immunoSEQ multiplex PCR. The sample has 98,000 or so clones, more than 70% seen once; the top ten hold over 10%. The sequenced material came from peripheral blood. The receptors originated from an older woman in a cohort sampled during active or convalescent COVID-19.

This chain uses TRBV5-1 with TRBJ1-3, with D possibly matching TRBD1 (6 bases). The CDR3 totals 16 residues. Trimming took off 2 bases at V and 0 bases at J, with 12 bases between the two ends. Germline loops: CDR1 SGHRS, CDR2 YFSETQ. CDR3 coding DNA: TGCGCCAGCAGCTTAGACAGGCCTTCCTCTGGAAACACCATATATTTT. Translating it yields CASSLDRPSSGNTIYF.

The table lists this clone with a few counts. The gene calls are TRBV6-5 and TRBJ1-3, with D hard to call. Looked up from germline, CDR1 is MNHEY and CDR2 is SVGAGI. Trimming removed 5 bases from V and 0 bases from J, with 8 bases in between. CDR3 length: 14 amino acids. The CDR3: CASSTGTSGNTIYF. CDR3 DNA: TGTGCCAGCAGTACTGGTACCTCTGGAAACACCATATATTTT.

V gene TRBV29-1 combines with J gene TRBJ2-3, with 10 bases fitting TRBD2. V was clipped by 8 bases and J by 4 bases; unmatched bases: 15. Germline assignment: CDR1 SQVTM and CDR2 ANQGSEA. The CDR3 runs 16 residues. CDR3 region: CSTPPTTSGHADTQYF. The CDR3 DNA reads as TGCAGCACTCCTCCCACGACTAGCGGGCATGCAGATACGCAGTATTTT.